Sequencing of this T cell receptor (beta chain) was carried out in a study of regulatory T cells in long-lasting Graves disease (dated by TCRdb to about 2021). As for the study more broadly: Antithyroid drugs had been taken for less than 3 months by newly diagnosed Graves' disease patients. Patients with persistent Graves' disease were compared with patients with newly diagnosed Graves' disease using TCR sequencing and RNA sequencing of peripheral blood. A total of around 33 samples underwent TCR sequencing, from about 13 patients with persistent Graves' disease and about 20 patients with newly diagnosed Graves' disease. The study took place in China and was registered as a clinical trial. Paper-wide results and their limitations: Sequencing and analysis were limited to the TCR beta chain. Lower TCR Shannon entropy and fewer highly expanded clones were observed in persistent Graves' disease patients than in newly diagnosed patients, which suggested clonal expansion. The study examined only peripheral blood because the primary lesion, thyroid tissue, could not be accessed. Preferential use of TRBV28, TRBJ1-2 and TRBJ2-5 was observed in persistent disease, whereas TRBV20-1 and TRBJ2-1 were favored in newly diagnosed disease. Persistent patients shared more public clonotypes among themselves (around 2,800) than newly diagnosed patients did (over 950). The authors noted that the small sample size was a limitation that may lower accuracy.

The V end loses 4 bases and the J end loses 0 bases, and a stretch of 9 bases separates them. The CDR3 goes from the cysteine to the phenylalanine over 15 residues. Only the CDR3 part of the read is kept: 45 bases, read in frame from the first base. CDR1 and CDR2 were assigned from the germline V gene as MNHEY and SVGAGI. Receptor libraries were prepared by multiplex PCR. The sequencer listed for this sample is Illumina HiSeq 4000. TCR beta libraries were built with iRepertoire HTBI primers and Arm-PCR amplification of CDR3 regions. PCR products were gel purified before sequencing. The study's processing was this. Across samples, 62 TRBV and 15 or so TRBJ segments were identified and used for gene usage analysis of CDR3 amino acid clonotypes. Filtered high-quality paired reads were merged into contigs using COPE and FqMerger. BLAST was used to align contigs to IMGT TRBV, TRBD and TRBJ reference genes, with CDR3 defined following IMGT. Any clonotype with a frequency above 0.1% was classified as a highly expanded clone. Shannon entropy was used to measure repertoire diversity, and the Gini coefficient was used to measure V-J evenness. Clonotypes shared by more than one individual were considered public. TCRdb took the public reads, trimmed them with fastp at Q25, ran MiXCR for clone calling and kept in-frame beta chains. Each entry is one CDR3 protein sequence, shown with its most common DNA and genes. V and J calls and clone size were set by TCRdb, not the authors. Present in this sample are a few hundred thousand distinct CDR3 sequences, under 20% of which were seen just once. Of the sample, around 20% is held by the ten largest clones.

This clonotype was seen many times. Its recognized antigen is unknown. One base away there is no much larger clone; base qualities are not given. This sample's time point label indicates: newly diagnosed GD, antithyroid drugs for less than 3 months. RNA was extracted from PBMCs in TRIzol for both TCR sequencing and RNA sequencing. The diagnosis of Graves' disease followed American Thyroid Association guidelines. The patients came from an endocrinology department in Xi'an, China. Each patient gave approximately 10 milliliters of peripheral blood, collected in an EDTA anticoagulant tube. PBMCs were isolated by Ficoll Paque Plus density gradient separation without further T cell sorting. An Agilent 2100 Bioanalyzer and agarose gel were used to check RNA quality, and a NanoDrop 2000 was used to measure RNA concentration. This same sample was also part of a study on T cells in Graves' hyperthyroidism and ophthalmopathy. According to the second study: Stable Graves' hyperthyroidism was defined as the absence of progression to ophthalmopathy over 18 months of follow-up. Hyperthyroidism patients were aged 18 to 65 years and newly diagnosed, with disease duration of less than 2 months. Any patient with an uncontrolled infection, another autoimmune disease, pregnancy or lactation was excluded. Diagnoses relied on clinical symptoms, serum thyroxine and TRAb, thyroid ultrasound and orbital computed tomography. The TCR CDR3 was subjected to a first round of RT-PCR using the HTBI primer set and the Qiagen OneStep RT-PCR kit. Blood samples also contained most of the expanded thyroid clonotypes (frequency above 0.001), which suggests that blood repertoires may reflect thyroid immune responses. Ophthalmopathy was separated from stable hyperthyroidism by a 13 V-J signature model, with 85% to 90% sensitivity and about 84% specificity obtained in cross-validation and 80%/75% obtained in testing. In validation, the model predicted progression to ophthalmopathy a median of roughly 6.1 months before onset, with over 60% sensitivity and nearly 75% specificity. To identify TCR V-J signatures that set the groups apart, the researchers used a discovery cohort of 100 patients, made up of 40 to 45 with Graves' ophthalmopathy and 57 with stable Graves' hyperthyroidism. Whether ophthalmopathy could be predicted prospectively was tested in an independent validation cohort made up of 18 hyperthyroidism patients plus 17 patients who later progressed to ophthalmopathy. For training and testing, the 100 or so patients in the discovery cohort were randomly divided in a 7:3 ratio. In addition, the study compared T-cell repertoires in thyroid tissue and in blood from 6 or 7 Graves' hyperthyroidism patients. After sampling, hyperthyroidism patients received methimazole starting at 30 mg daily, and ophthalmopathy patients received high-dose intravenous methylprednisolone. Libraries were constructed in a second round of multiplex PCR, after which size selection and purification were carried out. Sequencing of the libraries was done on an Illumina HiSeq2000 using paired-end 100 bp reads. SOAPnuke was used to process the raw data, removing reads that contained adapters or uncalled bases, had a mean Phred below 15, or lacked an exact match to the constant primer or identifier. COPE v1.2.5 was used to merge the high-quality paired reads, and each unique nucleotide sequence was defined as a clonotype. MiTCR v1.1 was used to align clonotypes to the IMGT TRBV, TRBD and TRBJ reference segments. The analysis included only V-J combinations with a frequency above 0.0001, which together covered about 99% of the repertoires. A TCS score was defined as the ratio of F50 (clonal expansion) to E x V (chaos), with BLOSUM62-based TCRdist applied between CDR3 peptides within each V-J. Welch's t-statistics and random forest reduced 500 to 650 V-J features to roughly 13, which were used in a naive Bayes classifier (R e1071). No statistical method was used to fix the sample size in advance, and group allocation was not hidden from the investigators. The paper describes TCR Vbeta CDR3 sequencing of 140 or so peripheral blood samples, made up of about 41 ophthalmopathy patients, roughly 75 hyperthyroidism patients and roughly 17 progressor patients.

The clonotype originates from a woman aged 18-29 years with Graves disease. Donor details come from another sample of the same person, matched by shared clones. This chain is built from TRBV6-5 and TRBJ2-2; TRBD1 is possibly the D segment (6 matching bases). Sequencing was performed on peripheral blood mononuclear cells (PBMCs), taken at new diagnosis, from a patient treated with antithyroid drugs. The base sequence is TGTGCCAGCAGTTTCTGGACAGCGAACACCGGGGAGCTGTTTTTT. Its protein reads: CASSFWTANTGELFF.